This TCR beta chain was sequenced in a study of cytomegalovirus exposure and HLA in healthy donors. Whole-study results and caveats: V- and J-gene trimming of TCR beta was linked (in a later analysis) to a missense DCLRE1C variant.

Vbeta (60) and Jbeta (13) primers were used in the PCR. Sequencing used immunoSEQ multiplex PCR; TCRdb keeps in-frame clones, though not all of them. The sample records roughly 98,000 clones, roughly 60% being singletons. V lost 1 base to trimming and J lost 4 bases, with 10 bases between them. The length of the CDR3 is 15 residues. Per germline, CDR1 SEHNR and CDR2 FQNEAQ (reference sequence). This clone has more than one count but fewer than ten. Its antigen remains unknown. This clonotype was obtained from a woman aged 25-40 years in good health and CMV-seropositive. The sample was PBMCs. The rearrangement uses TRBV7-9 and TRBJ1-4, with D maybe TRBD1 (6 bases). DNA for the CDR3: TGTGCCAGCAGCTTAGTTGGACAGCTTAATGAAAAACTGTTTTTT. Protein product: CASSLVGQLNEKLFF.